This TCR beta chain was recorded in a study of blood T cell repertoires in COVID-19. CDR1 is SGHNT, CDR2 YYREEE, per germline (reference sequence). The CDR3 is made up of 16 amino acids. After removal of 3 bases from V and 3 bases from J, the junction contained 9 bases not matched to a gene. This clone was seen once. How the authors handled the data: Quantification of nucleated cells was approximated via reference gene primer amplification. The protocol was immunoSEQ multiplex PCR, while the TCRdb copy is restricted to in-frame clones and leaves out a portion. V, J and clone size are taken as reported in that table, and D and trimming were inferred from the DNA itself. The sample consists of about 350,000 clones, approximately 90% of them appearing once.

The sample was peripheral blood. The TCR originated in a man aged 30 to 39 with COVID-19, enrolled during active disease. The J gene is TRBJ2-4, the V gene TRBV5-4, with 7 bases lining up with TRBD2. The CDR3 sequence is CASSSGPPGGKNIQYF. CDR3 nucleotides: TGTGCCAGCAGCTCCGGACCTCCGGGAGGCAAAAACATTCAGTACTTC. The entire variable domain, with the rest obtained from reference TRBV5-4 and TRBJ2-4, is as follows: ETGVTQSPTHLIKTRGQQVTLRCSSQSGHNTVSWYQQALGQGPQFIFQYYREEENGRGNFPPRFSGLQFPNYSSELNVNALELDDSALYLCASSSGPPGGKNIQYFGAGTRLSVL.